This is a list of T cell receptor beta chains from one sample in a study of OX40 agonist ivuxolimab in advanced cancers. This table comes from immunoSEQ multiplex PCR, and its TCRdb copy is limited to in-frame clones, with some not included. The repertoire holds some 39,000 clones, roughly 81% seen once, with approximately 21% in the top ten. Source: CD4+ or CD8+ T cells sorted from blood, taken in a trial of the OX40 agonist ivuxolimab. These receptors were obtained from an adult with an advanced solid tumor such as melanoma, head and neck, liver or kidney cancer. Each CDR3 is given with its conserved first and last residue. A D gene is named only where the DNA matches it firmly. Expanded clones get a size class; other rows say once, few or many, or leave the size out.

CDR3	DNA	size	D	V	J
CATSRDIGDREQYF	TGTGCTACCAGCAGAGATATTGGGGACCGCGAGCAGTACTTC	.	.	TRBV15	TRBJ2-7
CASSVFSGYTF	TGTGCCAGCAGTGTGTTTTCGGGCTACACCTTC	.	.	TRBV2	TRBJ1-2
CASSPDWNEQFF	TGTGCCAGCAGCCCGGACTGGAATGAGCAGTTCTTC	.	.	TRBV5-4	TRBJ2-1
CASSSAVYSNQPQHF	TGTGCCAGCAGCTCCGCCGTTTATAGCAATCAGCCCCAGCATTTT	.	.	TRBV21-1	TRBJ1-5
CASSFPALETQYF	TGTGCCAGCAGCTTTCCTGCACTCGAGACCCAGTACTTC	.	.	TRBV7-2	TRBJ2-5
CASSLGGALRYEQYF	TGTGCCAGCAGCTTAGGGGGGGCTCTACGCTACGAGCAGTACTTC	.	.	TRBV7-9	TRBJ2-7
CASSTTGFSTDTQYF	TGTGCCAGCAGTACGACAGGGTTTAGCACAGATACGCAGTATTTT	.	TRBD1	TRBV6-5	TRBJ2-3
CARSLRGRELSYNEQFF	TGTGCCAGAAGCTTGAGAGGAAGGGAACTCTCCTACAATGAGCAGTTCTTC	.	.	TRBV5-3	TRBJ2-1
CASSPSSYEQYF	TGTGCCAGCAGCCCGAGCTCCTACGAGCAGTACTTC	.	.	TRBV2	TRBJ2-7
CAWSVRGGGNEQFF	TGTGCCTGGAGTGTAAGGGGGGGAGGTAATGAGCAGTTCTTC	few	.	TRBV30	TRBJ2-1
CASSSNLRLAGVGNEQFF	TGTGCCAGCAGTTCGAACCTTAGACTAGCGGGAGTGGGAAATGAGCAGTTCTTC	few	TRBD2	TRBV28	TRBJ2-1
CASSLGGAGEETQYF	TGCGCCAGCAGCTTGGGAGGGGCAGGAGAAGAGACCCAGTACTTC	.	.	TRBV5-1	TRBJ2-5
CASSAGDRGPNYGYTF	TGCGCCAGCAGCGCAGGGGACAGGGGGCCGAACTATGGCTACACCTTC	.	TRBD1	TRBV5-1	TRBJ1-2
CSVDGLNTQYF	TGCAGTGTTGACGGCCTAAATACGCAGTATTTT	once	.	TRBV20-1	TRBJ2-3
CASRTSGASTDTQYF	TGTGCCAGCAGGACTAGCGGGGCTAGCACAGATACGCAGTATTTT	.	TRBD2	TRBV6-5	TRBJ2-3
CASGLRYEQYF	TGTGCCAGCGGGTTAAGGTACGAGCAGTACTTC	.	.	TRBV6-5	TRBJ2-7
CASRPFSGTGFAEAFF	TGTGCCAGCAGACCATTTTCCGGGACAGGGTTCGCTGAAGCTTTCTTT	.	TRBD1	TRBV7-2	TRBJ1-1
CASSYTRYSSYEQYF	TGTGCCAGCAGTTACACGAGGTACAGCTCCTACGAGCAGTACTTC	.	.	TRBV28	TRBJ2-7
CASSSWTPSTDTQYF	TGTGCCAGCAGTTCCTGGACCCCTAGCACAGATACGCAGTATTTT	.	.	TRBV6-5	TRBJ2-3
CASSIGGQGWNQPQHF	TGTGCCAGTAGTATAGGGGGACAGGGCTGGAATCAGCCCCAGCATTTT	once	TRBD1	TRBV19	TRBJ1-5
CASTGSWGGDNEQFF	TGTGCCAGCACCGGTTCATGGGGAGGGGACAATGAGCAGTTCTTC	.	TRBD2	TRBV6-1	TRBJ2-1
CASSLGGAGNTIYF	TGTGCCAGCAGCTTAGGAGGGGCTGGAAACACCATATATTTT	.	.	TRBV7-2	TRBJ1-3
CASSYEGFEAFF	TGTGCCAGCAGTTATGAGGGGTTCGAAGCTTTCTTT	.	.	TRBV2	TRBJ1-1
CASSHLQGYNEQFF	TGTGCCAGCAGCCACCTTCAGGGTTACAATGAGCAGTTCTTC	.	.	TRBV4-2	TRBJ2-1
CASSEGTGGYEQYF	TGTGCCAGCAGTGAAGGGACAGGGGGTTACGAGCAGTACTTC	.	TRBD1	TRBV6-1	TRBJ2-7
CASSGGTDTQYF	TGCGCCAGTAGCGGGGGCACAGATACGCAGTATTTT	.	TRBD2	TRBV4-3	TRBJ2-3
CAWSIDTEAFF	TGTGCCTGGAGTATAGACACTGAAGCTTTCTTT	.	.	TRBV30	TRBJ1-1
CASSLGGAVTGELFF	TGTGCCAGCAGCTTGGGCGGGGCCGTCACCGGGGAGCTGTTTTTT	.	.	TRBV5-8	TRBJ2-2
CAISDSGGQETQYF	TGTGCCATCAGTGATTCGGGGGGCCAAGAGACCCAGTACTTC	.	TRBD2	TRBV10-3	TRBJ2-5
CASSQTRTGGYTGELFF	TGTGCCAGCAGCCAGACTCGGACAGGGGGTTACACCGGGGAGCTGTTTTTT	.	TRBD1	TRBV7-2	TRBJ2-2
CAWSPYRTGGNTIYF	TGTGCCTGGAGCCCCTACCGGACAGGCGGAAACACCATATATTTT	.	TRBD1	TRBV30	TRBJ1-3
CASSGSGLAGVGPTDTQYF	TGTGCCAGCAGCGGATCTGGACTAGCGGGGGTGGGACCCACAGATACGCAGTATTTT	.	TRBD2	TRBV7-9	TRBJ2-3
CASSLAGATDTQYF	TGCGCCAGCAGCTTGGCGGGAGCGACAGATACGCAGTATTTT	.	.	TRBV5-1	TRBJ2-3
CASSQERSTDTQYF	TGTGCCAGCAGCCAAGAGCGGAGCACAGATACGCAGTATTTT	.	.	TRBV4-2	TRBJ2-3
CASSYYRDREKYGYTF	TGTGCCAGCAGTTACTATAGGGACAGGGAAAAGTATGGCTACACCTTC	.	TRBD1	TRBV6-5	TRBJ1-2
CASSLGTSRNTGELFF	TGTGCCAGCAGCTTGGGGACTAGCCGGAACACCGGGGAGCTGTTTTTT	.	TRBD2	TRBV5-5	TRBJ2-2
CASSLDRGWYF	TGTGCCAGCAGTTTAGACAGGGGATGGTATTTT	.	TRBD1	TRBV28	TRBJ2-3
CASSLIASPQETQYF	TGTGCCAGCAGCTTAATTGCTAGCCCCCAAGAGACCCAGTACTTC	.	.	TRBV7-7	TRBJ2-5
CASIGGETEAFF	TGCGCCAGCATCGGAGGGGAGACTGAAGCTTTCTTT	.	.	TRBV5-1	TRBJ1-1
CASSSRTGGGNQPQHF	TGTGCCAGCAGCTCTCGGACAGGGGGCGGCAATCAGCCCCAGCATTTT	once	TRBD1	TRBV7-8	TRBJ1-5
CASMPSGKGSPYEQYF	TGTGCCAGCATGCCCTCGGGGAAGGGGAGTCCCTACGAGCAGTACTTC	.	.	TRBV2	TRBJ2-7
CATSSLDRPDTQYF	TGTGCCACCAGCAGTCTGGACAGGCCAGATACGCAGTATTTT	.	TRBD1	TRBV15	TRBJ2-3
CASSLEGGNEQYF	TGTGCCAGCAGTTTAGAGGGGGGAAACGAGCAGTACTTC	.	.	TRBV27	TRBJ2-7
CASSLRGDGYGYTF	TGCGCCAGCAGCTTGAGGGGCGACGGCTATGGCTACACCTTC	.	.	TRBV5-1	TRBJ1-2